The clone carrying this T cell receptor (beta chain) was counted ten times or more. Its antigen is as yet unknown. This record belongs to a study of regulatory T cells in long-lasting Graves disease. Across the study: Persistence in Graves' disease required over 5 years of antithyroid drugs plus positive TSH receptor antibodies.

Arm-PCR of CDR3 regions with iRepertoire HTBI primers generated TCR beta libraries. In TCRdb, the multiplex PCR reads were re-called with MiXCR into one record per CDR3 protein. Among nearly 350,000 distinct CDR3 sequences listed, about 20% were seen once. Whole-study findings and limits: Newly diagnosed patients had higher TCR diversity than persistent Graves' patients did.

Time point in this sample: persistent/refractory GD, antithyroid drugs over 5 years with positive TRAb. Extracted PBMC RNA gave rise to the TCR library. Investigators report Graves' disease was diagnosed under American Thyroid Association guidelines. Trimming pared 5 bases from V and 1 base from J, leaving 5 bases between. Germline CDR1 SNHLY, CDR2 FYNNEI. The CDR3 runs to 12 residues. This sequence originates from a female donor with Graves disease. The sample here was peripheral blood mononuclear cells (PBMCs), taken when the disease was refractory, from a patient treated with antithyroid drugs. The chain carries TRBV2 and TRBJ2-5, with unresolved D. The CDR3 DNA reads as TGTGCCAGCAGTACAGTCCAAGAGACCCAGTACTTC. It codes for CASSTVQETQYF.